The 10 T cell receptor beta chains reported below all come from one sample, sequenced in a study of radiotherapy plus CTLA-4 blockade in lung cancer. The method was immunoSEQ multiplex PCR; TCRdb's version includes in-frame clones alone and lacks a portion of them. The table lists about 45,000 clones, 73% of them singletons. The sequences come from peripheral blood, collected from a patient treated with radiotherapy plus ipilimumab. These receptor sequences come from a human donor with non-small cell lung cancer who had a complete response to radiotherapy plus ipilimumab.

The chain has TRBV10-1 and TRBJ1-6; 8 positions agree with TRBD1. V lost 6 bases to trimming and J lost 7 bases; unmatched junction nucleotides: 5. The CDR3 is 14 amino acids. The germline gives CDR1 WNHNN, CDR2 SYGVQD (reference sequence). CDR3 amino acids: CASREGTGNSPLHF. Here the CDR3 DNA reads TGCGCCAGCAGAGAAGGGACAGGAAATTCACCCCTCCACTTT.

The chain couples TRBV5-4 to TRBJ1-5; TRBD1 aligns across 9 bases. V gave up 5 bases and J gave up 6 bases; unmatched junction bases: 6. Germline V gives CDR1 SGHNT, CDR2 YYREEE (reference sequence). The CDR3 loop spans 14 amino acids. The CDR3 coding sequence is TGTGCCAGCAGTCCGGGACAGGGTATTCAGCCCCAGCATTTT. The encoded protein is CASSPGQGIQPQHF.

This chain connects TRBV19 to TRBJ2-7; 10 positions agree with TRBD1. The CDR3 has 16 amino acids. Per germline, CDR1 LNHDA and CDR2 SQIVND (reference sequence). V lost 1 base to trimming and J lost 4 bases; unmatched junction nucleotides: 7. CDR3 nucleotide sequence: TGTGCCAGTAGTATAGCTTCCGGGACAGGGGCATACGAGCAGTACTTC. Its translation is CASSIASGTGAYEQYF.

This clone was detected a few times. The chain employs TRBV7-3 and TRBJ1-2, with D perhaps matching TRBD1 (6 bases). The CDR3 runs to 13 residues. The V gene's germline CDR1 is SGHTA and CDR2 FQGTGA. Trimming stripped 5 bases from V and 4 bases from J, with 11 bases between. CDR3 sequence (DNA): TGTGCCAGCAGCAACAGGGATGCCTATGGCTACACCTTC. It is translated as CASSNRDAYGYTF. Filled out from reference TRBV7-3 and TRBJ1-2, the complete variable domain reads GAGVSQTPSNKVTEKGKYVELRCDPISGHTALYWYRQSLGQGPEFLIYFQGTGAADDSGLPNDRFFAVRPEGSVSTLKIQRTERGDSAVYLCASSNRDAYGYTFGSGTRLTVV.

The gene calls are TRBV7-2 and TRBJ2-1; TRBD2 matches at 7 bases. V shed 1 base, J shed 5 bases, and the junction held 2 bases outside the gene matches. The germline V gene encodes CDR1 SGHTA and CDR2 FQGNSA. The CDR3 consists of 14 residues. Here the CDR3 DNA reads TGTGCCAGCAGCTTAGTCAGCGGGAACAATGAGCAGTTCTTC. This sequence encodes CASSLVSGNNEQFF.

This clone was seen once. The V call is TRBV5-5, the J call TRBJ2-7; 7 nucleotides match TRBD1. In germline, CDR1 is SGHKS, CDR2 YYEKEE (reference sequence). The CDR3 covers 15 residues. The V and J ends lost 4 bases and 3 bases, in that order; junction bases with no gene match: 10. For the CDR3, the DNA is TGTGCCAGCAGCGGGCTGGACAGGAGATACTACGAGCAGTACTTC. It translates to CASSGLDRRYYEQYF.

This clone was counted a few times. The V gene is TRBV6-5, the J gene TRBJ2-5, with 7 bases lining up with TRBD2. After removal of 0 bases from V and 5 bases from J, the junction contained 9 bases not matched to a gene. This CDR3 comprises 16 residues. Germline CDR1 and CDR2: MNHEY and SVGAGI. DNA of the CDR3: TGTGCCAGCAGTTACTCGACAGCGGGAACTAGGGAGACCCAGTACTTC. It yields the protein CASSYSTAGTRETQYF.

The rearrangement links TRBV6-5 to TRBJ2-2, with TRBD2 as a possible D gene (5 bases). CDR1 is MNHEY and CDR2 is SVGAGI in the germline V gene. The V end lost 0 bases, the J end lost 6 bases, and 14 bases lay between the germline ends. The CDR3 loop spans 16 amino acids. The DNA of the CDR3 is TGTGCCAGCAGTTACTCTCGGCTAGCCGGGTCCGGGGAGCTGTTTTTT. Protein product: CASSYSRLAGSGELFF.

In this sample, this clone turned up once. The rearrangement joins TRBV30 to TRBJ1-5; D unclear. The V and J ends lost 1 base and 3 bases respectively, with 7 bases between them. CDR3 size: 13 residues. CDR1 and CDR2 (germline): GTSNPN, SVGIG (reference sequence). CDR3 amino acids: CAWSGQANQPQHF. The CDR3 nucleotides read TGTGCCTGGAGTGGACAAGCCAATCAGCCCCAGCATTTT.

This chain links TRBV4-3 with TRBJ1-1; 7 bases are shared with TRBD1. The CDR3 runs 17 residues. The germline CDR1 and CDR2 sequences are LGHNA and YSLEER. Trimming took 0 bases from V and 1 from J; bases not matched to a gene: 8. The CDR3 loop is CASSQDLPGQTNTEAFF. In DNA form, the CDR3 reads TGCGCCAGCAGCCAAGATCTGCCGGGACAGACGAACACTGAAGCTTTCTTT.